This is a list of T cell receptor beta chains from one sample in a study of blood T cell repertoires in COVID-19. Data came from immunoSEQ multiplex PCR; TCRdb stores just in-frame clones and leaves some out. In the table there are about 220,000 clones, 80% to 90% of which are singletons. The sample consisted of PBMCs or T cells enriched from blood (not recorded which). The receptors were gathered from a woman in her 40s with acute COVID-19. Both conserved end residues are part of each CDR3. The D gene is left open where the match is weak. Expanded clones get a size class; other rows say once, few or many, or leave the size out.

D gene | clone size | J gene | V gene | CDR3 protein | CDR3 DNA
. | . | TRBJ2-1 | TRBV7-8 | CASSLFSGEYNEQFF | TGTGCCAGCAGCTTATTTTCCGGAGAATACAATGAGCAGTTCTTC
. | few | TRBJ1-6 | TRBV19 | CASKDESYNSPLHF | TGTGCCAGTAAAGATGAGTCCTATAATTCACCCCTCCACTTT
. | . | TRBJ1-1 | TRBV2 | CASSGEGRTEAFF | TGTGCCAGCAGTGGGGAGGGGAGGACTGAAGCTTTCTTT
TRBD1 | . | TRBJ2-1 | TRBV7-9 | CASSLRGQWSSYNEQFF | TGTGCCAGCAGCCTGAGGGGACAGTGGAGCTCCTACAATGAGCAGTTCTTC
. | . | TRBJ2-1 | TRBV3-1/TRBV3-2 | CASSAGHRSSYNEQFF | TGTGCCAGCAGCGCTGGACACCGGAGCTCCTACAATGAGCAGTTCTTC
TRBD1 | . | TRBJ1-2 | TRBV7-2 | CASSFFQGGAGYGYTF | TGTGCCAGCAGCTTCTTCCAAGGGGGCGCGGGCTATGGCTACACCTTC
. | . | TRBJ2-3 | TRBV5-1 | CASSKGLSTDTQYF | TGCGCCAGCAGCAAAGGACTCTCCACAGATACGCAGTATTTT
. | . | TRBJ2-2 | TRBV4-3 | CASSQEAGGGGELFF | TGCGCCAGCAGCCAAGAGGCAGGGGGAGGCGGGGAGCTGTTTTTT
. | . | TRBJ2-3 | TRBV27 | CASSSLTQRGTDTQYF | TGTGCCAGCAGCTCCCTGACTCAGCGTGGGACAGATACGCAGTATTTT
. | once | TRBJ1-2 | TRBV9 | CASSAPEGGTYGYTF | TGTGCCAGCAGCGCCCCCGAGGGGGGGACCTATGGCTACACCTTC
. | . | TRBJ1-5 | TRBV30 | CAWSRGSWQPQHF | TGTGCCTGGTCCCGGGGGTCATGGCAGCCCCAGCATTTT
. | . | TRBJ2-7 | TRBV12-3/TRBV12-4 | CASSPDRSEQYF | TGTGCCAGCAGTCCCGACAGAAGCGAGCAGTACTTC
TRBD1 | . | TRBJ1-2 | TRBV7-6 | CASSLGAGGNYGYTF | TGTGCCAGCAGCTTAGGAGCAGGGGGCAACTATGGCTACACCTTC
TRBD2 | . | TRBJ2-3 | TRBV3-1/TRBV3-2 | CASSPQRGGNTDTQYF | TGTGCCAGCAGCCCCCAGCGGGGCGGAAACACAGATACGCAGTATTTT
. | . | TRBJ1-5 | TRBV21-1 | CASSQEHRGKDGYSNQPQHF | TGTGCCAGCAGCCAAGAGCATAGAGGGAAGGACGGATATAGCAATCAGCCCCAGCATTTT
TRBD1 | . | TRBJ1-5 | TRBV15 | CATSGGWAGGFNQPQHF | TGTGCCACCAGCGGGGGCTGGGCAGGGGGCTTCAATCAGCCCCAGCATTTT
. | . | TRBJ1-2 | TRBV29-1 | CSVEDLNLNYGYTF | TGCAGCGTTGAAGACCTAAACTTGAACTATGGCTACACCTTC
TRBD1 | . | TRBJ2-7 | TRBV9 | CASSVGTGPYEQYF | TGTGCCAGCAGCGTCGGGACAGGCCCTTACGAGCAGTACTTC
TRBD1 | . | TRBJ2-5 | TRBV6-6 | CASSHQRDRGYQETQYF | TGTGCCAGCAGTCACCAGAGGGACAGGGGGTACCAAGAGACCCAGTACTTC
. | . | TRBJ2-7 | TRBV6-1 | CASSEAAAYEQYF | TGTGCCAGCAGTGAAGCGGCAGCCTACGAGCAGTACTTC
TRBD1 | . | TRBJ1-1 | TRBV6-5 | CASSWSGGTEAFF | TGTGCCAGCAGTTGGTCAGGGGGCACTGAAGCTTTCTTT
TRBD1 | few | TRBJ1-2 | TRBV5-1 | CATRGSGGKNYGYTF | TGCGCCACCCGGGGTTCAGGGGGTAAGAACTATGGCTACACCTTC
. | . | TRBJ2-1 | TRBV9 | CASSGGDEQFF | TGTGCCAGCAGCGGAGGTGATGAGCAGTTCTTC
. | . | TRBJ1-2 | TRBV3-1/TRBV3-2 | CASSQGQRGSGYTF | TGTGCCAGCAGCCAAGGACAGCGGGGTAGTGGCTACACCTTC
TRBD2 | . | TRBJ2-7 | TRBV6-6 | CASSYVAGAYEQYF | TGTGCCAGCAGTTACGTAGCGGGGGCCTACGAGCAGTACTTC